This TCR beta chain stems from a study of cytomegalovirus exposure and HLA in healthy donors. Regarding the study as a whole: Other equally common chains were less clonally expanded than HLA-associated TCR beta chains, a later analysis showed. Rare TCR sequences predominated, though certain public TCRs were found in many donors. Later analysis identified 16,000 or so TCR beta sequences associated with HLA alleles, using a false discovery rate threshold of 0.05. Reportedly, a later analysis found an Asian-associated ancestry cluster had fewer N-insertions than the approximately 670-donor mean.

The CDR3 is 14 residues long. V was shortened by 2 bases and J by 6 bases, with 13 bases between the two germline ends. The germline gives CDR1 SGHTS, CDR2 YDEGEE. Turning to this clone: Its antigen is currently unknown.

It was with 60 Vbeta and 13 Jbeta primers that the PCR ran. TCRdb's table, derived via immunoSEQ multiplex PCR, lists solely in-frame clones and lacks some. Among over 110,000 clones listed, 82% were seen once. Sequenced material: PBMCs. The sequence was collected from a male donor in good health and CMV-seronegative. The chain recombines TRBV5-8 with TRBJ2-3; tentatively, D is TRBD1 (6 bases). The CDR3 DNA is TGTGCCAGCAGCTTATCACAGGGAGTTGATACGCAGTATTTT. It specifies CASSLSQGVDTQYF.